The 10 T cell receptor beta chains below were found in one sample sequenced in a study of T cell responses to AZD1222 COVID-19 vaccine. The protocol was immunoSEQ multiplex PCR, while the TCRdb copy is restricted to in-frame clones and leaves out a portion. This repertoire shows about 120,000 clones, 87% found once; its top ten account for approximately 12%. The input for sequencing was peripheral blood, taken on day 0 of AZD1222 vaccination. These receptors originate from an adult in good health.

CDR3: CASSEGTSSMGTQYF. DNA for the CDR3: TGTGCCAGCAGTGAAGGGACATCCAGCATGGGGACCCAGTACTTC. The chain links TRBV6-1 to TRBJ2-5; perhaps TRBD1 as D (5 bases). V lost 1 base and J lost 7, with 16 bases in between. From germline, CDR1 is MNHNS and CDR2 SASEGT. The CDR3 is 15 amino acids.

The chain has TRBV5-8 and TRBJ2-1; D is uncertain. The germline CDR1 and CDR2 sequences are SGHTS and YDEGEE. The CDR3 spans 14 residues. V lost 1 base and J lost 7, with 12 bases in between. The CDR3 sequence: CASSLFVSKNEQFF. The CDR3 DNA follows: TGTGCCAGCAGCTTGTTCGTCTCCAAAAATGAGCAGTTCTTC.

The V and J genes are TRBV7-9 and TRBJ2-7, with TRBD2 identical over 10 bases. The germline gives CDR1 SEHNR, CDR2 FQNEAQ (reference sequence). J lost 7 bases, V lost 4 bases, and 13 bases had no gene match. The CDR3 loop spans 16 amino acids. CDR3 residues: CASSSLRTSGSGEQYF. The CDR3 nucleotides are TGTGCCAGCAGCTCACTCCGGACTAGCGGTTCGGGGGAGCAGTACTTC.

This clone came up once. The rearrangement joins TRBV21-1 to TRBJ2-3; the table's TRBD1 call for D was not verified on the DNA. TRBV21-1 is a recognized pseudogene. CDR3 size: 13 residues. This CDR3 reads CAATAGVFNTQYF. CDR3 nucleotide sequence: TGTGCCGCAACTGCAGGGGTGTTTAATACGCAGTATTTT.

The chain links TRBV19 to TRBJ2-1; a weak D match, TRBD2 (6 bases). The CDR3 has 16 residues. Per germline, CDR1 LNHDA and CDR2 SQIVND (reference sequence). Between the trimmed V and J ends, which lost 4 bases and 3 bases, there was a span of 16 bases. The CDR3 loop reads CASSTTGLAIYNEQFF. CDR3 bases: TGTGCCAGTAGTACAACCGGGCTAGCGATCTACAATGAGCAGTTCTTC.

The CDR3: CASSLGRLNNEQFF. CDR3 nucleotide sequence: TGTGCCAGCAGCTTAGGACGACTAAACAATGAGCAGTTCTTC. V and J are TRBV7-2 and TRBJ2-1; D is possibly TRBD2 (5 bases). The V end was cut by 1 base, the J end by 5 bases, with 9 bases between. The V gene's germline CDR1 is SGHTA and CDR2 FQGNSA. This CDR3 region has 14 residues.

The chain joins TRBV7-2 to TRBJ2-5, with 11 bases matching TRBD1. V was pared by 6 bases and J by 5 bases, with 8 bases of the junction left unmatched. Germline-derived CDR1 and CDR2 are SGHTA and FQGNSA. The CDR3 spans 15 residues. The CDR3 loop is CASRGTGGNWETQYF. CDR3 in DNA: TGTGCCAGCAGGGGGACAGGGGGTAATTGGGAGACCCAGTACTTC.

The chain is built from TRBV21-1 and TRBJ1-5. TRBV21-1 is a pseudogene. The CDR3 runs to 15 residues. This CDR3 is CASSKAPDGNQPQHF. Written as DNA, the CDR3 is TGTGCCAGCAGCAAAGCCCCGGACGGGAATCAGCCCCAGCATTTT.

The V gene is TRBV6-2 or TRBV6-3, the J gene TRBJ2-1, with 8 positions matching TRBD2. The J segment lost 5 bases and the V segment lost 2 bases, leaving 17 bases of the junction unmatched. Germline CDR1 and CDR2: MNHEY and SVGEGT. This CDR3 spans 19 amino acids. The CDR3 DNA reads as TGTGCCAGCAGTTACCCTTCGGGGGGGTGGACGACGAGAGACAATGAGCAGTTCTTC. It codes for CASSYPSGGWTTRDNEQFF.

V gene TRBV24-1 combines with J gene TRBJ2-5; 12 bases line up with TRBD2. Germline loops: CDR1 KGHDR, CDR2 SFDVKD. J was trimmed by 4 bases and V by 3 bases; bases with no gene match: 8. CDR3 length: 17 residues. CDR3 sequence: CATSDGETSGRRETQYF. CDR3 nucleotide sequence: TGTGCCACCAGTGATGGTGAAACTAGCGGGAGGAGAGAGACCCAGTACTTC.